This T cell receptor beta chain is drawn from a study of shared clonotypes between healthy human individuals. Overall study: Each donor had three CD4 naive, three CD4 memory, two CD8 naive and one CD8 memory plate.

The table came from immunoSEQ multiplex PCR; TCRdb's copy has only in-frame clones and leaves some out. The top ten clones hold about 0.36% of a sample with 2 million to 2.5 million clones, around 93% of them seen once. As concerns this clone: Its target is not known.

Broader study findings: Naive subsets generally had larger estimated richness than memory subsets.

V lost 5 bases and J lost 10; bases outside the gene matches: 10. From germline, CDR1 is MDHEN and CDR2 SYDVKM. This CDR3 comprises 14 residues. The chain uses TRBV28 and TRBJ2-1, with 8 positions matching TRBD2. Sequencing input: naive CD4+ T cells from PBMCs. Regarding subset: CD45RA+ positively selected. This sequence originates from a young man in good health. Some clones in this sample may be carry-over from other donors' samples. This CDR3 is CASSTSGKGNEQFF. CDR3 coding DNA: TGTGCCAGCAGTACTAGCGGAAAGGGGAACGAGCAGTTCTTC.